Described below is a single TCR beta chain sequence and its context. The table lists this clone with a few counts. Its antigen specificity is not known. Base qualities are missing; no much larger clone stands one base away. TCR CDR3 regions were amplified from genomic DNA by multiplex PCR using the deep immunoSEQ assay. Extracted genomic DNA from each cell subset was spread evenly across all wells of several immunoSEQ 96-well plates, with each plate serving as a replicate. For unsorted PBMC, about 300 ng of genomic DNA, equivalent to around 30,000 T cell genomes, went into each replicate PCR. Genomic DNA from unsorted PBMC was sequenced over ten immunoSEQ deep assay plates. Purified libraries were measured with a Qubit 3.0 fluorometer, size-checked on a Bioanalyzer 2100, and measured again with the KAPA Library Quantification kit. Each immunoSEQ 96-well plate was sequenced on its own single-read 150-cycle Illumina NextSeq 550 flow cell. The source study handled its data this way. Because the immunoSEQ output included only junctional sequences and no quality scores, the filtering could not be the same as the filtering used for full-length reads. To assign V/J genes and CDR3, sequences were annotated using PyIR, a Python wrapper for IgBLAST v1.9, with IMGT germline references. Reads were filtered out if the reads had weak V/J assignments (E-value above 1e-6), no CDR3, stop codons, out-of-frame junctions, or ambiguous translated residues. V3J clonotypes were defined as sequences sharing the same inferred V gene, J gene, and CDR3 amino acid sequence. Percentage overlap between repertoires was computed as shared unique clonotypes divided by the size of the smaller repertoire. Three approaches were used to assess repertoire richness: RTK rarefaction, the Chao1 estimator, and Recon v2.1 estimates of unobserved clonotypes. Drawn from immuneACCESS, this table holds only the in-frame rearrangements with V and J called that TCRdb kept. Clones are partly lost; checked studies trace under half to an unresolved V gene and leave the rest unexplained. The V and J calls and clone size are taken from that table; D and trimming were inferred from the DNA. This sample has 400,000 to 600,000 clones in its table, and roughly three quarters of those were observed once. The ten largest account for over 10% of the sample.

This record belongs to a study of shared clonotypes between healthy human individuals (dated by TCRdb to 2018 to 2021). Describing the broader study: The cohort included a few men and a couple of women between 18 and 49 years of age. The study deeply sequenced blood TCR repertoires of five healthy adults to estimate repertoire size and the extent of clonotype sharing between individuals. To increase sequencing depth and limit assay-specific biases, different laboratories used diverse techniques to prepare libraries and sequence TCR repertoires. Between about 0.8 and 9.5 billion PBMCs per donor were obtained by leukapheresis.

The CDR3 measures 15 amino acids from cysteine to phenylalanine. The kept DNA is CDR3 alone, 45 bases in frame from the first base. The germline V gene (reference sequence) yields SEHNR for CDR1 and FQNEAQ for CDR2. Trimming takes 5 bases from V and 0 bases from J, and the germline ends sit 13 bases apart. The donors were healthy, HIV-negative adults who had no recently reported acute infections or vaccinations. Every donor was a Caucasian adult residing in Nashville, Tennessee, USA. In the unsorted samples, approximately 82 million PBMCs were counted, and genomic DNA was extracted using the QIAamp DNA Blood Mini kit. After blood collection by leukapheresis, PBMCs were isolated using Ficoll-Histopaque density gradient centrifugation and then cryopreserved in the vapor phase of liquid nitrogen. What the authors observed across the whole study: The small number of donors limited the genetic and exposure-history diversity represented. Sampling was limited to blood, and TCR repertoires in tissue likely differ from TCR repertoires in blood. Pairwise subsampling indicated that sequencing depth was expected to affect the degree of clonotype sharing among donors.

Recombination linked TRBV7-9 to TRBJ1-1; TRBD1 might be the D gene, on 6 matching bases. Sequenced: PBMCs. The clonotype originates from a woman aged 40 to 50 in good health. Some clones in this sample may be carry-over from other donors' samples. The sequenced DNA is TGTGCCAGCAGCCAAGCAGGGGCCATGAACACTGAAGCTTTCTTT. Its protein reads: CASSQAGAMNTEAFF.